These 16 T cell receptor beta chains originate from one sample sequenced in a study of response to subunit inactivated influenza vaccine. TCRdb fed the RT-PCR reads into MiXCR, producing one record per CDR3 protein. Of approximately 520,000 distinct CDR3 sequences in the sample, approximately 15% were seen once. The sequencing here drew on CD4+ T cells sorted from PBMCs, taken roughly 24 months after vaccination. These receptors were obtained from a man between 50 and 70 years old who received an inactivated influenza vaccine.

This clonotype was observed a handful of times. The gene calls are TRBV29-1 and TRBJ1-5; D gene unclear. CDR1 and CDR2 (germline): SQVTM, ANQGSEA. The germline V and J ends were trimmed by 7 bases and 0 bases, with 10 bases remaining between them. This CDR3 is 13 amino acids long. CDR3 in amino acids: CSAAENSNQPQHF. In nucleotides, the CDR3 is TGCAGCGCTGCCGAAAATAGCAATCAGCCCCAGCATTTT. The variable domain in full, with the rest retrieved from reference TRBV29-1 and TRBJ1-5, is SAVISQKPSRDICQRGTSLTIQCQVDSQVTMMFWYRQQPGQSLTLIATANQGSEATYESGFVIDKFPISRPNLTFSTLTVSNMSPEDSSIYLCSAAENSNQPQHFGDGTRLSIL.

The chain couples TRBV5-1 to TRBJ2-7; 11 bases line up with TRBD1. CDR1 and CDR2 (germline): SGHRS, YFSETQ. The CDR3 consists of 15 residues. V trimming: 4 bases; J trimming: 4 bases; junction bases outside the gene matches: 7. Written as DNA, the CDR3 is TGCGCCAGCAGCACGGACAGGGGGCGCCTTTACGAGCAGTACTTC. Amino acids: CASSTDRGRLYEQYF.

The chain combines TRBV6-2 or TRBV6-3 with TRBJ2-3, with 10 nucleotides matching TRBD2. Germline V gene lookup returns CDR1 MNHEY and CDR2 SVGEGT. The V and J ends lost 8 bases and 0 bases, in that order; junction bases with no gene match: 5. The CDR3 length is 15 residues. Written as DNA, the CDR3 is TGTGCCAGCGGAGGACTAGCGGTTAGCACAGATACGCAGTATTTT. As protein: CASGGLAVSTDTQYF.

A single count supports this clonotype. The J gene is TRBJ2-1, the V gene TRBV5-6; 9 bases match TRBD2. This CDR3 spans 15 amino acids. The V segment lost 0 bases and the J segment 10 bases; nucleotides outside the gene matches: 8. Germline CDR1 SGHDT, CDR2 YYEEEE. The CDR3 is CASSLASGAQGEQFF. The CDR3 nucleotides are TGTGCCAGCAGCTTGGCTAGCGGGGCCCAGGGGGAGCAGTTCTTC.

The chain carries TRBV14 and TRBJ2-3; D gene unclear. The CDR3 consists of 12 residues. V lost 3 bases to trimming and J lost 7 bases, with 8 bases between them. Germline V CDR1 and CDR2: SGHDN, FVKESK. The CDR3: CASSQDRNTQYF. The CDR3 bases are TGTGCCAGCAGCCAGGACCGAAATACGCAGTATTTT.

The genes are TRBV7-9 and TRBJ2-2; 10 positions match TRBD2. Germline loops: CDR1 SEHNR, CDR2 FQNEAQ (reference sequence). This CDR3 is built from 17 residues. The J segment lost 5 bases and the V segment lost 2 bases, leaving 8 bases of the junction unmatched. The CDR3 here is CASSLRPSGGPTGELFF. The CDR3 bases are TGTGCCAGCAGCTTAAGGCCTAGCGGGGGCCCGACCGGGGAGCTGTTTTTT.

The chain couples TRBV20-1 to TRBJ2-7, with 7 bases lining up with TRBD1. In germline, CDR1 is DFQATT, CDR2 SNEGSKA (reference sequence). CDR3 length equals 14 residues. V was clipped by 3 bases and J by 0 bases; unmatched bases: 5. The CDR3 DNA reads as TGCAGTGCTAGGGACCGGGACAGCTCCTACGAGCAGTACTTC. Encoded protein: CSARDRDSSYEQYF.

The chain employs TRBV24-1 and TRBJ1-2, with 10 bases lining up with TRBD1. Unmatched junction bases numbered 10, after V lost 6 bases and J lost 7 bases. CDR3 length: 15 amino acids. The germline CDR1 and CDR2 sequences are KGHDR and SFDVKD. CDR3 nucleotides: TGTGCCACCAGTCCCGGGACAGGGGTTGTCGGTGGCTACACCTTC. Protein: CATSPGTGVVGGYTF.

There are many counts of this clonotype. One end of the junction is discordant with germline, which a read error may explain. J is TRBJ2-3 and V is TRBV7-7, with TRBD2 identical over 7 bases. Germline V gene sequence: CDR1 SSHAT, CDR2 FNYEAQ (reference sequence). The CDR3 is 15 amino acids. The CDR3 DNA is TGTGCTAGCAGCTTACTAGGGCTAGCGGTAGATACGCAGTATTTT. Translation: CASSLLGLAVDTQYF.

This clonotype was seen only a few times. The J gene is TRBJ2-3, the V gene TRBV6-6; no clear D gene. The length of the CDR3 is 12 residues. The V end lost 4 bases, the J end lost 1 base, and 3 bases lay between the germline ends. Germline-derived CDR1 and CDR2 are MNHNY and SVGAGI (reference sequence). CDR3 sequence reads: CASSFRTDTQYF. The CDR3 DNA sequence: TGTGCCAGCAGTTTCCGCACAGATACGCAGTATTTT.

This clonotype was detected a few times. The chain combines TRBV7-2 with TRBJ2-4; 11 positions agree with TRBD1. Trimming removed 5 bases from V and 3 bases from J; junction bases left unmatched: 3. The CDR3 covers 15 residues. Germline V lookup: CDR1 SGHTA, CDR2 FQGNSA. The CDR3 DNA is TGTGCCAGCAGCCCGGGACAGGGGGGCAAAAACATTCAGTACTTC. It yields the protein CASSPGQGGKNIQYF.

The V and J genes are TRBV6-2 or TRBV6-3 and TRBJ2-5; possibly TRBD1 or TRBD2 for D (6 bases each). Trimming shortened V by 5 bases and J by 2 bases, and 33 bases separated the two germline ends. This CDR3 contains 21 residues. Germline V lookup: CDR1 MNHEY, CDR2 SVGEGT. The CDR3 is CASSTSWGAASSIVRQETQYF. The CDR3 DNA reads TGTGCCAGCAGTACCTCATGGGGGGCCGCGAGCTCTATAGTTAGGCAAGAGACCCAGTACTTC.

This clonotype has at least ten counts. The chain carries TRBV3-1 and TRBJ1-2; D is unclear. Germline CDR1 reads LGHDT; CDR2 reads YNNKEL (reference sequence). V dropped 3 bases and J dropped 0 bases, with 8 bases sitting between them. This CDR3 region has 14 residues. CDR3 sequence: CASSQSAANYGYTF. The CDR3 nucleotides read TGTGCCAGCAGCCAGTCCGCGGCTAACTATGGCTACACCTTC.

The J gene is TRBJ2-7, the V gene TRBV3-1; 8 nucleotides line up with TRBD2. Looked up from germline, CDR1 is LGHDT and CDR2 is YNNKEL (reference sequence). The V gene end was trimmed by 3 bases and the J gene end by 0 bases; junction bases not matched to a gene: 1. This CDR3 has 14 residues. In nucleotides, the CDR3 is TGTGCCAGCAGCCAGACTAGCGCCTCCTACGAGCAGTACTTC. Amino acid sequence: CASSQTSASYEQYF.

Points on this clonotype: A much larger clonotype is one base distant, so this may be a read error. The chain links TRBV12-3 or TRBV12-4 to TRBJ1-3; TRBD1 might be the D (5 bases). CDR3 length: 17 amino acids. This chain's CDR3 is CASSFGRGRRSENTIYF. In DNA form, the CDR3 reads TGTGCCAGCAGTTTTGGGAGGGGACGCCGCTCTGAAAACACCATATATTTT.

The rearrangement uses TRBV20-1 and TRBJ2-1; 11 positions match TRBD1. This CDR3 has 14 amino acids. J gave up 5 bases and V 3 bases, and 3 bases lay outside the gene matches. CDR1 is DFQATT, CDR2 SNEGSKA, per germline (reference sequence). The CDR3 sequence is CSASGDRGNNEQFF. The DNA for the CDR3 is TGCAGTGCTAGTGGGGACAGGGGGAACAATGAGCAGTTCTTC.